These T cell receptor beta chains were read from a single sample in a study of a mutant IDH1 vaccine in newly diagnosed glioma. Sequencing used immunoSEQ multiplex PCR; TCRdb keeps in-frame clones, though not all of them. The sample holds about 60,000 clones; over 80% are singletons and the top ten take around 1.3%. Their recognized antigens are unknown. Material: PBMCs, obtained from a glioma patient whose treatment included an IDH1 peptide vaccine. All receptors derive from a man in his forties with glioma. CDR3s include the opening cysteine and the closing phenylalanine or tryptophan. The D gene is left open where the match is weak. Part of the rows lack a size; the others show once, few, many or a class for expanded clones.

V: TRBV7-2; size: NA; J: TRBJ2-2; D: NA; DNA: TGTGCCAGCAGACGGCAAACGGGAGTAGGCACCGGGGAGCTGTTTTTT; CDR3: CASRRQTGVGTGELFF
V: TRBV4-1; size: NA; J: TRBJ2-7; D: TRBD2; DNA: TGCGCCAGCAGCCAAGGGTTCGGTAGCGGGAGCCCCTACGAGCAGTACTTC; CDR3: CASSQGFGSGSPYEQYF
V: TRBV29-1; size: NA; J: TRBJ1-1; D: NA; DNA: TGCAGCGTTGAAAGACCCATGAACACTGAAGCTTTCTTT; CDR3: CSVERPMNTEAFF
V: TRBV27; size: NA; J: TRBJ2-7; D: NA; DNA: TGTGCCAGCAGTCCGATCGGGTTCGCCTACGAGCAGTACTTC; CDR3: CASSPIGFAYEQYF
V: TRBV5-1; size: NA; J: TRBJ2-3; D: NA; DNA: TGCGCCAGCAGCTTGGCCGGGGGAGTCACAGATACGCAGTATTTT; CDR3: CASSLAGGVTDTQYF
V: TRBV7-2; size: NA; J: TRBJ2-3; D: NA; DNA: TGTGCCAGCAGCTTAGTACTAGAAACAGATACGCAGTATTTT; CDR3: CASSLVLETDTQYF
V: TRBV27; size: NA; J: TRBJ1-5; D: NA; DNA: TGTGCCAGCAGATCCCCAGGCACTGGGAATCAGCCCCAGCATTTT; CDR3: CASRSPGTGNQPQHF
V: TRBV18; size: NA; J: TRBJ1-5; D: TRBD1; DNA: TGTGCCAGCTCACCCCCGGGACAGGCTTATCAGCCCCAGCATTTT; CDR3: CASSPPGQAYQPQHF
V: TRBV10-3; size: NA; J: TRBJ1-2; D: NA; DNA: TGTGCCATCAGTGCGAGAGGTGGTGGGGGAGGCTACACCTTC; CDR3: CAISARGGGGGYTF
V: TRBV7-9; size: NA; J: TRBJ1-2; D: NA; DNA: TGTGCCAGCGCAGGGGAAAACTATGGCTACACCTTC; CDR3: CASAGENYGYTF
V: TRBV6-4; size: NA; J: TRBJ2-1; D: TRBD2; DNA: TGTGCCAGCTCCCGACTAGCGGGCCTAGCCTCCTACAATGAGCAGTTCTTC; CDR3: CASSRLAGLASYNEQFF
V: TRBV14; size: NA; J: TRBJ2-3; D: NA; DNA: TGTGCCAGCAGCCAAGTCCGGTCCACAGATACGCAGTATTTT; CDR3: CASSQVRSTDTQYF
V: TRBV29-1; size: NA; J: TRBJ2-5; D: NA; DNA: TGCAGCGTTTCCTTCGGACAGAAACAAGAGACCCAGTACTTC; CDR3: CSVSFGQKQETQYF
V: TRBV25-1; size: once; J: TRBJ2-5; D: NA; DNA: TGTGCCAGCAGTGCTGAATTGGGGACCCAGTACTTC; CDR3: CASSAELGTQYF
V: TRBV18; size: NA; J: TRBJ2-7; D: TRBD1; DNA: TGTGCCAGCTCAGCCGGGACAGGCTCGGGCGAGCAGTACTTC; CDR3: CASSAGTGSGEQYF
V: TRBV19; size: NA; J: TRBJ1-2; D: NA; DNA: TGTGCCAGTAGTATAGCCGGTCCGAACGGCTACACCTTC; CDR3: CASSIAGPNGYTF
V: TRBV6-5; size: NA; J: TRBJ2-5; D: NA; DNA: TGTGCCAGCAGTCCCCCGGGGAGGACCCAGTACTTC; CDR3: CASSPPGRTQYF
V: TRBV4-3; size: NA; J: TRBJ2-7; D: TRBD1; DNA: TGCGCCAGCAGCCAGGACAGGGGGCACGAGCAGTACTTC; CDR3: CASSQDRGHEQYF
V: TRBV7-2; size: NA; J: TRBJ2-3; D: NA; DNA: TGTGCCTCAGGGACATTGGTAGATACGCAGTATTTT; CDR3: CASGTLVDTQYF
V: TRBV7-2; size: NA; J: TRBJ2-5; D: NA; DNA: TGTGCCAGCAGCTTATTGGGGGCCCTCCGGGAGACCCAGTACTTC; CDR3: CASSLLGALRETQYF
V: TRBV4-3; size: few; J: TRBJ2-6; D: NA; DNA: TGCGCCAGCAGCCAAGATGGGGCCGGATCTGGGGCCAACGTCCTGACTTTC; CDR3: CASSQDGAGSGANVLTF
V: TRBV2; size: NA; J: TRBJ1-2; D: NA; DNA: TGTGCCAGCAGTGCGGTAGACTATGGCTACACCTTC; CDR3: CASSAVDYGYTF
V: TRBV10-3; size: NA; J: TRBJ2-5; D: TRBD1; DNA: TGTGCCATCAGTGAGAGGGGACAGTACCAAGAGACCCAGTACTTC; CDR3: CAISERGQYQETQYF
V: TRBV2; size: NA; J: TRBJ1-2; D: NA; DNA: TGTGCCAGCAGTGGGCGGTATGGCTACACCTTC; CDR3: CASSGRYGYTF
V: TRBV28; size: NA; J: TRBJ1-1; D: TRBD1; DNA: TGTGCCAGCAGTTCCCCCGGGACAGCTAACACTGAAGCTTTCTTT; CDR3: CASSSPGTANTEAFF
V: TRBV4-1; size: NA; J: TRBJ2-7; D: TRBD2; DNA: TGCGCCAGCAGCCAGGATAAACTAGCGGGAGGTGCCGAGCAGTACTTC; CDR3: CASSQDKLAGGAEQYF
V: TRBV18; size: NA; J: TRBJ1-1; D: NA; DNA: TGTGCCAGCTCACCAGGCTCAAACACTGAAGCTTTCTTT; CDR3: CASSPGSNTEAFF
V: TRBV18; size: NA; J: TRBJ1-5; D: TRBD1; DNA: TGTGCCAGCTCAGGACAGGGCAATCAGCCCCAGCATTTT; CDR3: CASSGQGNQPQHF
V: TRBV5-1; size: NA; J: TRBJ2-3; D: NA; DNA: TGCGCCAGCAGCTTGGGAGGGAGCGGAACTAGCACAGATACGCAGTATTTT; CDR3: CASSLGGSGTSTDTQYF
V: TRBV6-1; size: NA; J: TRBJ2-7; D: NA; DNA: TGTGCCAGCAGTGAAGCCCCCAGGCCAGGGGTGGAGCAGTACTTC; CDR3: CASSEAPRPGVEQYF